These 8 T cell receptor beta chains were sequenced from one sample in a study of blood T cell repertoires in COVID-19. Assay used: immunoSEQ multiplex PCR; TCRdb lists only in-frame clones, some missing. The data contain around 140,000 clones, approximately 87% of them seen just once; the ten biggest clones take up about 11%. What was sequenced was PBMCs or T cells enriched from blood (not recorded which). These receptors originate from a man in his sixties who had recovered from COVID-19.

The rearrangement uses TRBV18 and TRBJ2-1; possibly TRBD2 for D (6 bases). V lost 3 bases and J lost 0, with 12 bases in between. The CDR3 covers 16 residues. Germline V gene sequence: CDR1 KGHSH, CDR2 LQKENI. CDR3 sequence: CASSPMAGHSYNEQFF. In DNA, the CDR3 is TGTGCCAGCTCACCCATGGCGGGGCACTCCTACAATGAGCAGTTCTTC.

The chain recombines TRBV2 with TRBJ2-7, with 8 bases that match TRBD1. The germline gives CDR1 SNHLY, CDR2 FYNNEI. The V segment lost 7 bases and the J segment 1 base; nucleotides outside the gene matches: 6. This CDR3 has 14 amino acids. The CDR3 sequence is CASTPTGESYEQYF. DNA of the CDR3: TGTGCCAGCACACCGACAGGGGAGTCCTACGAGCAGTACTTC.

The chain combines TRBV29-1 with TRBJ2-5; perhaps TRBD2 as D (5 bases). V was cut by 0 bases and J by 4 bases, with 9 bases left in between. The germline CDR1 and CDR2 sequences are SQVTM and ANQGSEA. The CDR3 has 13 amino acids. CDR3 sequence reads: CSVEDLGRETQYF. CDR3 coding DNA: TGCAGCGTTGAAGATCTTGGGAGAGAGACCCAGTACTTC.

The V call is TRBV19, the J call TRBJ2-3; 15 bases fit TRBD2. The ends lost 6 bases at V and 0 bases at J; junction bases unmatched: 13. In germline, CDR1 is LNHDA, CDR2 SQIVND (reference sequence). The CDR3 spans 20 residues. The chain's CDR3 is CASSTLGLAGGQSSTDTQYF. In DNA form, the CDR3 reads TGTGCCAGTAGCACCCTGGGACTAGCGGGGGGCCAATCTAGCACAGATACGCAGTATTTT.

The V and J genes are TRBV27 and TRBJ1-1; 7 bases match TRBD1. This CDR3 has 13 residues. Germline loops: CDR1 MNHEY, CDR2 SMNVEV (reference sequence). J was trimmed by 7 bases and V by 2 bases; bases with no gene match: 4. For the CDR3, the DNA is TGTGCCAGCAGTTTACGGGGGACAGATGAAGCTTTCTTT. Translation gives CASSLRGTDEAFF.

Only one count was recorded for this clone. The chain couples TRBV6-1 to TRBJ1-2; D perhaps matches TRBD1 (5 bases). The CDR3 is 15 residues long. Germline assignment: CDR1 MNHNS and CDR2 SASEGT. Trimming cost V 2 bases and J 0 bases, with 10 bases left between them. The CDR3 sequence: CASSEYTGPNYGYTF. The CDR3 region has the DNA TGTGCCAGCAGTGAATATACAGGTCCTAACTATGGCTACACCTTC.

The chain combines TRBV5-1 with TRBJ1-6; D is perhaps TRBD1 (5 bases). V was cut by 3 bases and J by 4 bases, with 11 bases left in between. The germline gives CDR1 SGHRS, CDR2 YFSETQ. CDR3 length: 15 residues. CDR3 in amino acids: CASSSVGAYNSPLHF. The CDR3 DNA reads TGCGCCAGCAGCTCCGTAGGGGCTTATAATTCACCCCTCCACTTT.

DNA of the CDR3: TGTGCCAGCAGTGAGCTCTCCCCAGGTCAGCCCCAGCATTTT. Residues: CASSELSPGQPQHF. The chain combines TRBV2 with TRBJ1-5; unclear D gene. V shed 3 bases and J shed 6 bases, with 12 bases lying between them. This CDR3 is built from 14 residues. CDR1 SNHLY and CDR2 FYNNEI come from the germline V gene.